Below, 14 T cell receptor beta chains from the same sample are listed, as sequenced in a study of OX40 agonist ivuxolimab in advanced cancers. Repertoires were generated with immunoSEQ multiplex PCR, while TCRdb's copy carries only in-frame clones and drops some. The sample lists around 51,000 clones; about 80% were seen once. The sample in question was CD4+ or CD8+ T cells sorted from blood, obtained in a trial of the OX40 agonist ivuxolimab. The receptors stem from an adult with an advanced solid tumor such as melanoma, head and neck, liver or kidney cancer.

This clone was counted once. J is TRBJ2-1 and V is TRBV18; TRBD1 matches 9 bases. The V segment lost 3 bases and the J segment 16 bases; nucleotides outside the gene matches: 13. Germline CDR1 reads KGHSH; CDR2 reads LQKENI. This CDR3 has 14 residues. The CDR3 sequence is CASSPNLQGTGNFF. DNA for the CDR3: TGTGCCAGCTCACCTAACCTCCAAGGGACAGGGAACTTCTTC.

As regards this clone: Germline is not matched at one junction end, which may reflect a read error. The chain couples TRBV28 to TRBJ1-1; D is ambiguous. Germline CDR1 MDHEN, CDR2 SYDVKM. This CDR3 region has 11 residues. CDR3 loop: CASSDLTKAAF. CDR3 sequence (DNA): TGTGCCAGCAGTGACCTGACTAAGGCGGCCTTT.

The chain recombines TRBV5-4 with TRBJ2-6; D unresolved. The CDR3 length is 17 residues. V shed 2 bases and J shed 0 bases, with 12 bases lying between them. CDR1 and CDR2 from the germline V gene are SGHNT and YYREEE (reference sequence). CDR3 sequence (DNA): TGTGCCAGCAGCTTTAGAAACCTCCACTCTGGGGCCAACGTCCTGACTTTC. It yields the protein CASSFRNLHSGANVLTF.

This chain joins TRBV11-3 and TRBJ2-3; 13 positions match TRBD2. The CDR3 runs to 18 residues. Germline V gene lookup returns CDR1 SGHNT and CDR2 YENEEA. V lost 4 bases and J lost 3; bases outside the gene matches: 10. The CDR3 bases are TGTGCCAGCAGCTCAGGGACTAGCGGGATATCTTCGACAGATACGCAGTATTTT. Amino acids: CASSSGTSGISSTDTQYF.

The rearrangement uses TRBV6-1 and TRBJ1-1, with unresolved D. The CDR3 has 13 amino acids. Germline CDR1 and CDR2: MNHNS and SASEGT. The germline V and J ends were trimmed by 10 bases and 3 bases, with 15 bases remaining between them. CDR3 residues: CATLLGVYTEAFF. In DNA form, the CDR3 reads TGTGCCACCCTCCTTGGCGTATACACTGAAGCTTTCTTT.

The J gene is TRBJ2-3, the V gene TRBV29-1, with 14 bases lining up with TRBD2. The CDR3 totals 18 residues. Per germline, CDR1 SQVTM and CDR2 ANQGSEA. Trimming at V came to 5 bases and at J to 6 bases, leaving 16 bases not matched to a gene. CDR3 sequence reads: CSVPPMTSGRGNGDTQYF. CDR3 coding DNA: TGCAGCGTTCCCCCCATGACTAGCGGGAGGGGGAATGGTGATACGCAGTATTTT.

This clone was detected only a few times. The chain has TRBV29-1 and TRBJ1-2; 12 bases are shared with TRBD1. CDR1 is SQVTM, CDR2 ANQGSEA, per germline. CDR3 length: 14 amino acids. V shed 4 bases and J 7 bases; nucleotides not matched to a gene: 7. CDR3 DNA: TGCAGCGTTGTACGGGACAGGGGGCTGAGTGGCTACACCTTC. Translated: CSVVRDRGLSGYTF.

V usage is TRBV30 and J usage is TRBJ1-2, with D hard to call. The V gene lost 0 bases and the J gene lost 0 bases, with 17 bases spanning the gap. This CDR3 spans 17 amino acids. From germline, CDR1 is GTSNPN and CDR2 SVGIG (reference sequence). In DNA form, the CDR3 reads TGTGCCTGGAGTGTACTTTTTGGGTACGGAACTAACTATGGCTACACCTTC. It translates to CAWSVLFGYGTNYGYTF.

The chain employs TRBV7-6 and TRBJ2-7; tentative D call: TRBD1 (7 bases). Germline V CDR1 and CDR2: SGHVS, FNYEAQ. V shed 1 base and J shed 1 base, with 11 bases lying between them. The CDR3 has 15 residues. This CDR3 is CASSLGQGGSYEQYF. The DNA of the CDR3 is TGTGCCAGCAGCTTAGGACAGGGAGGTTCCTACGAGCAGTACTTC.

The rearrangement uses TRBV5-4 and TRBJ2-3; D unresolved. This CDR3 spans 13 amino acids. Germline V gene sequence: CDR1 SGHNT, CDR2 YYREEE (reference sequence). Trimming removed 0 bases from V and 3 bases from J, with 5 bases in between. The CDR3 sequence: CASSLVGTDTQYF. DNA for the CDR3: TGTGCCAGCAGCTTGGTAGGAACAGATACGCAGTATTTT.

The chain employs TRBV6-1 and TRBJ2-3, with TRBD1 matching 10 bases. The trim removed 5 bases at V and 8 bases at J, leaving 10 bases unmatched. CDR3 length equals 15 residues. Germline loops: CDR1 MNHNS, CDR2 SASEGT. The CDR3 nucleotides are TGTGCCAGCAGTCAAGGGGACAGGGGATGGGCTACGCAGTATTTT. It yields the protein CASSQGDRGWATQYF.

The chain combines TRBV28 with TRBJ2-7; D perhaps matches TRBD1 (6 bases). Trimming removed 2 bases from V and 0 bases from J, with 17 bases in between. CDR1 and CDR2 from the germline V gene are MDHEN and SYDVKM. The CDR3 runs to 17 residues. CDR3 nucleotide sequence: TGTGCCAGCAGTTTAAAGGGTTTGCAGGGGATCTCCTACGAGCAGTACTTC. Amino acids: CASSLKGLQGISYEQYF.

This clone was seen only once. V gene TRBV6-6 combines with J gene TRBJ2-7; D gene uncertain. This CDR3 has 13 amino acids. V dropped 6 bases and J dropped 3 bases, with 12 bases sitting between them. Germline V gives CDR1 MNHNY, CDR2 SVGAGI (reference sequence). The CDR3 region is CASSRRANYEQYF. The CDR3 DNA reads as TGTGCCAGCAGCCGAAGGGCGAACTACGAGCAGTACTTC.

Written as DNA, the CDR3 is TGTGCCAGCAGCTTAACTAGCGGGAGGGCCCCGCAGTACTTC. This gives the protein CASSLTSGRAPQYF. V is TRBV7-9 and J is TRBJ2-7; 13 bases align to TRBD2. Trimming took 2 bases from V and 9 from J; bases not matched to a gene: 4. The germline CDR1 and CDR2 sequences are SEHNR and FQNEAQ (reference sequence). This CDR3 region has 14 residues. The full variable domain, in which reference TRBV7-9 and TRBJ2-7 provide the parts outside the CDR3, is DTGVSQNPRHKITKRGQNVTFRCDPISEHNRLYWYRQTLGQGPEFLTYFQNEAQLEKSRLLSDRFSAERPKGSFSTLEIQRTEQGDSAMYLCASSLTSGRAPQYFGPGTRLTVT.